Listed here are 14 T cell receptor beta chains from one sample, sequenced in a study of cytomegalovirus exposure and HLA in healthy donors. PCR employed 60 Vbeta and 13 Jbeta primers. Sequenced by immunoSEQ multiplex PCR; TCRdb stores in-frame clones only, minus some. The sample holds about 180,000 clones; more than 75% are singletons and the top ten take 2% to 3%. Sequenced sample: PBMCs. These receptors were collected from a woman aged 25 to 39 in good health and CMV-seropositive.

This clone was detected a few times. This chain joins TRBV4-1 and TRBJ2-7; possibly TRBD1 for D (5 bases). V was shortened by 5 bases and J by 5 bases, with 13 bases between the two germline ends. This CDR3 comprises 13 residues. The germline V gene encodes CDR1 MGHRA and CDR2 YSYEKL. The CDR3 spells CASSSTRVHEQYF. The CDR3 DNA is TGCGCCAGCAGCTCTACCAGGGTCCACGAGCAGTACTTC.

This clone was recorded only once. The chain links TRBV7-9 to TRBJ2-3; 9 bases are shared with TRBD1. V trimming: 0 bases; J trimming: 2 bases; junction bases outside the gene matches: 3. The CDR3 consists of 16 residues. Per the germline V gene, CDR1 is SEHNR and CDR2 is FQNEAQ (reference sequence). The CDR3 region has the DNA TGTGCCAGCAGCTTAGCGGGACAGGGAATCACAGATACGCAGTATTTT. Its translation: CASSLAGQGITDTQYF.

This rearrangement joins TRBV7-2 to TRBJ1-5; no reliable D call. Trimming removed 3 bases at V and 4 bases at J, with 10 bases between. The germline CDR1 and CDR2 sequences are SGHTA and FQGNSA. The length of the CDR3 is 14 residues. The CDR3 sequence is CASSLTNGNQPQHF. CDR3 DNA sequence: TGTGCCAGCAGCTTGACTAATGGGAATCAGCCCCAGCATTTT.

This chain joins TRBV5-4 and TRBJ1-1; TRBD1 aligns across 9 bases. The CDR3 covers 15 residues. With 4 bases clipped from V and 1 base from J, the junction kept 5 bases outside the gene matches. The V gene's germline CDR1 is SGHNT and CDR2 YYREEE (reference sequence). For the CDR3, the DNA is TGTGCCAGCAGCCAAACGGACAGGGGGAACACTGAAGCTTTCTTT. Its protein is CASSQTDRGNTEAFF.

This clone was observed a few times. The chain joins TRBV4-2 to TRBJ2-1, with a possible D match to TRBD2 (5 bases). The CDR3 length is 18 residues. From germline, CDR1 is LGHNA and CDR2 YNFKEQ. The V end lost 0 bases, the J end lost 3 bases, and 18 bases lay between the germline ends. The CDR3 is CASSQDYTYLRGYNEQFF. DNA of the CDR3: TGTGCCAGCAGCCAAGACTACACGTACCTCCGGGGCTACAATGAGCAGTTCTTC.

The table lists this clone with a count of one. This rearrangement joins TRBV9 to TRBJ2-6, with TRBD1 identical over 9 bases. The germline CDR1 and CDR2 sequences are SGDLS and YYNGEE. There are 19 residues in the CDR3. The J segment lost 4 bases and the V segment lost 0 bases, leaving 11 bases of the junction unmatched. CDR3 amino acids: CASSVALLQGAHGANVLTF. The DNA for the CDR3 is TGTGCCAGCAGCGTAGCGCTCCTACAGGGGGCGCACGGGGCCAACGTCCTGACTTTC.

This sequence joins TRBV5-1 and TRBJ1-2; TRBD1 matches 9 bases. The J segment lost 4 bases and the V segment lost 3 bases, leaving 7 bases of the junction unmatched. Germline CDR1 and CDR2: SGHRS and YFSETQ. The CDR3 totals 15 residues. Here the CDR3 reads CASSSDRGAGYGYTF. CDR3 bases: TGCGCCAGCAGCTCAGACAGGGGGGCAGGCTATGGCTACACCTTC.

In its sample, this clone was seen a few times. This chain joins TRBV29-1 and TRBJ2-7; D is possibly TRBD2 (5 bases). CDR3 length: 16 amino acids. Germline-derived CDR1 and CDR2 are SQVTM and ANQGSEA. V dropped 1 base and J dropped 0 bases, with 16 bases sitting between them. The chain's CDR3 is CSVEGPGGESSYEQYF. As DNA, the CDR3 is TGCAGCGTTGAAGGCCCCGGTGGGGAGAGCTCCTACGAGCAGTACTTC.

The rearrangement links TRBV28 to TRBJ2-2; maybe TRBD1 (6 bases). Per the germline V gene, CDR1 is MDHEN and CDR2 is SYDVKM. V lost 3 bases and J lost 1, with 9 bases in between. This CDR3 has 15 amino acids. The CDR3 spells CASSFDRRNTGELFF. In nucleotides, the CDR3 is TGTGCCAGCAGTTTCGACAGGCGGAACACCGGGGAGCTGTTTTTT.

The V and J genes are TRBV15 and TRBJ2-5; 7 nucleotides align to TRBD2. The DNA matches TRBJ2-7 better at its end, which makes the J call doubtful. The CDR3 contains 17 residues. The germline CDR1 and CDR2 sequences are LNHNV and YYDKDF (reference sequence). The CDR3 nucleotides read TGTGCCACCAGCAGAGATACCAGCGGGGACCTCTCCTACGAGCAGTACTTC. Protein product: CATSRDTSGDLSYEQYF.

This clone was observed a single time. The chain uses TRBV9 and TRBJ2-4, with D perhaps matching TRBD1 (6 bases). Trimming pared 4 bases from V and 4 bases from J, leaving 9 bases between. This CDR3 has 13 residues. The germline V gene has CDR1 SGDLS and CDR2 YYNGEE. The CDR3 bases are TGTGCCAGCAGCACCGGGACAAAAAACATTCAGTACTTC. Residues: CASSTGTKNIQYF.

The chain has TRBV4-3 and TRBJ2-3; 9 bases line up with TRBD2. CDR1 and CDR2 (germline): LGHNA, YSLEER. The J segment lost 1 base and the V segment lost 1 base, leaving 3 bases of the junction unmatched. The length of the CDR3 is 16 residues. CDR3 sequence reads: CASSQGPSGGTDTQYF. Written as DNA, the CDR3 is TGCGCCAGCAGCCAAGGCCCTAGCGGGGGCACAGATACGCAGTATTTT.

The chain couples TRBV27 to TRBJ2-5; perhaps TRBD2 as D (6 bases). The CDR3 has 14 amino acids. V was clipped by 2 bases and J by 4 bases, with 11 bases between them. Per germline, CDR1 MNHEY and CDR2 SMNVEV (reference sequence). This CDR3 reads CASSLRTTGETQYF. Here the CDR3 DNA reads TGTGCCAGCAGTTTAAGGACTACGGGAGAGACCCAGTACTTC.

V gene TRBV28 combines with J gene TRBJ1-6, with 8 bases fitting TRBD1. CDR3 length: 15 residues. CDR1 is MDHEN and CDR2 is SYDVKM in the germline V gene. After removal of 5 bases from V and 6 bases from J, the junction contained 6 bases not matched to a gene. This CDR3 is CASSQATGVNSPLHF. In nucleotides, the CDR3 is TGTGCCAGCAGTCAAGCGACAGGGGTTAATTCACCCCTCCACTTT.